This passage covers 10 T cell receptor beta chains from one sample sequenced in a study of CD8+ T cells in alopecia areata (dated by TCRdb to the late 2010s). The protocol used for the library was the immunoSEQ multiplex PCR assay. RNA was extracted from all samples and reverse transcribed into cDNA, which served as template for TCR sequencing. TCRdb took this table from immuneACCESS and kept in-frame rearrangements with V and J called. Such tables lack part of the clones; where checked against another copy, unresolved V genes explain under half of the gap, and the rest is unexplained. The sample table shows almost 250,000 clones, and around 67% are seen once. The ten largest clones represent more than 0.95% of the sample. What this sample's time point label stands for: baseline before oral tofacitinib. The sequencing here drew on CD4+ T cells sorted from blood, taken at week 0. These receptors came from a human donor with alopecia areata.

V usage is TRBV21-1 and J usage is TRBJ1-6; the D call TRBD1 from the table was never checked on the DNA. TRBV21-1 is classified as a pseudogene. This CDR3 has 14 amino acids. This chain's CDR3 is CASRRDRGESPLHF. DNA of the CDR3: TGTGCCAGCAGGAGGGACAGGGGGGAGTCACCCCTCCACTTT.

This clone has a handful of counts. The chain recombines TRBV5-6 with TRBJ2-7; 8 bases are a match to TRBD1. The germline V gene encodes CDR1 SGHDT and CDR2 YYEEEE. This CDR3 has 14 residues. J gave up 2 bases and V 4 bases, and 5 bases lay outside the gene matches. The CDR3 is CASSRGTGPYEQYF. CDR3 nucleotide sequence: TGTGCCAGCAGCAGAGGGACAGGACCCTACGAGCAGTACTTC.

There are a few counts of this clone. The chain couples TRBV25-1 to TRBJ1-2; D is possibly TRBD1 (6 bases). Germline assignment: CDR1 MGHDK and CDR2 SYGVNS. This CDR3 has 13 amino acids. V lost 4 bases and J 4 bases, leaving 10 bases between the germline ends. The CDR3 DNA reads TGTGCCAGCAGTGCAGGGGATGGCTATGGCTACACCTTC. Its protein is CASSAGDGYGYTF.

This clone has a handful of counts. This chain uses TRBV19 with TRBJ1-6; 8 positions agree with TRBD1. Germline trimming cut 5 bases from V and 11 bases from J; bases unmatched to any gene: 8. The germline gives CDR1 LNHDA, CDR2 SQIVND (reference sequence). The CDR3 runs 14 residues. CDR3 coding DNA: TGTGCCAGTAGTCCAGGGGGCTTCCCCACACCCCTCCACTTT. Protein product: CASSPGGFPTPLHF.

Concerning this clone: Different DNA sequences within this sample yield the same CDR3. The chain recombines TRBV29-1 with TRBJ1-1, with 9 bases fitting TRBD1. From germline, CDR1 is SQVTM and CDR2 ANQGSEA. The V segment lost 6 bases and the J segment 0 bases; nucleotides outside the gene matches: 2. The CDR3 runs to 13 residues. Here the CDR3 DNA reads TGCAGCGTCAGGGACAGGGTGAACACTGAAGCTTTCTTT. Translation gives CSVRDRVNTEAFF.

This clone was recorded only once. Other DNA sequences from this sample encode an identical CDR3 as well. V gene TRBV30 combines with J gene TRBJ1-2; no clear D gene. Germline CDR1 GTSNPN, CDR2 SVGIG (reference sequence). Trimming removed 0 bases at V and 8 bases at J, with 7 bases between. CDR3 length: 11 amino acids. CDR3 bases: TGTGCCTGGAGTGTACAAGGCGGCTACACCTTC. This encodes CAWSVQGGYTF.

The chain has TRBV27 and TRBJ2-7; the D is unclear. Trimming stripped 4 bases from V and 2 bases from J, with 12 bases between. CDR3 length: 14 amino acids. Germline lookup yields CDR1 MNHEY and CDR2 SMNVEV (reference sequence). This CDR3 reads CASSSQWWTYEQYF. In DNA form, the CDR3 reads TGTGCCAGCAGTTCGCAGTGGTGGACCTACGAGCAGTACTTC.

The rearrangement uses TRBV29-1 and TRBJ2-3; no definite D call. This CDR3 contains 11 residues. V was cut by 6 bases and J by 5 bases, with 9 bases left in between. Germline CDR1 SQVTM, CDR2 ANQGSEA. CDR3 sequence: CSVLTQDTQYF. In DNA, the CDR3 is TGCAGCGTCTTGACCCAAGATACGCAGTATTTT.

On this clone itself: The sample has other DNA sequences that encode this CDR3 too. The chain uses TRBV29-1 and TRBJ2-3; D not certain. Germline CDR1 is SQVTM and CDR2 is ANQGSEA. Trimming removed 7 bases from V and 1 base from J, with 3 bases in between. There are 10 residues in the CDR3. The DNA for the CDR3 is TGCAGCGCGGGCACAGATACGCAGTATTTT. Its translation: CSAGTDTQYF.

The gene calls are TRBV15 and TRBJ1-5, with TRBD1 as a possible D gene (5 bases). With 3 bases removed from V and 7 bases from J, the gap between germline ends came to 19 bases. This CDR3 spans 16 amino acids. Germline-derived CDR1 and CDR2 are LNHNV and YYDKDF (reference sequence). Here the CDR3 reads CATSRGDPQTIQPQHF. The DNA of the CDR3 is TGTGCCACCAGCAGGGGGGATCCGCAGACGATCCAGCCCCAGCATTTT. The full variable domain, with the rest looked up from reference TRBV15 and TRBJ1-5, is DAMVIQNPRYQVTQFGKPVTLSCSQTLNHNVMYWYQQKSSQAPKLLFHYYDKDFNNEADTPDNFQSRRPNTSFCFLDIRSPGLGDTAMYLCATSRGDPQTIQPQHFGDGTRLSIL.